This TCR beta chain was captured by sequencing in a study of molecular identifiers for immune sequencing clone quantification. General study findings and limits: Beyond 20 RNA copies, clones held over 99% of effector molecules, compared with under 1% in naive cells.

Points on this clonotype: Its target is unknown.

One entry per CDR3 protein, called by TCRdb with MiXCR from the PCR reads. The repertoire consists of 400,000 to 600,000 distinct CDR3 sequences, with approximately 25% occurring once and the leading ten covering approximately 0.8%. The CDR3 extends over 14 amino acids. The V gene end was trimmed by 5 bases and the J gene end by 6 bases; junction bases not matched to a gene: 4. Germline CDR1 SEHNR, CDR2 FQNEAQ (reference sequence). From about 19,000 to 1,100,000 sorted cells, naive CD8 libraries were generated with 10%, 30% or 50% RNA. A CD8+CD4-CCR7+CD45RA+ gate was used to sort naive CD8 T cells. The clonotype comes from a human donor in good health. Some libraries in this study had Jurkat cell RNA spiked in. The J gene is TRBJ1-4, the V gene TRBV7-9; 9 bases line up with TRBD1. Sequencing used naive CD8+ T cells from blood, with Jurkat cell RNA spiked in. Sample subset: FACS-sorted CD8+CD4-CCR7+CD45RA+ naive T cells. The CDR3 loop is CASSNRGHDEKLFF. CDR3 nucleotide sequence: TGTGCCAGCAGCAACAGGGGGCATGATGAAAAACTGTTTTTT.